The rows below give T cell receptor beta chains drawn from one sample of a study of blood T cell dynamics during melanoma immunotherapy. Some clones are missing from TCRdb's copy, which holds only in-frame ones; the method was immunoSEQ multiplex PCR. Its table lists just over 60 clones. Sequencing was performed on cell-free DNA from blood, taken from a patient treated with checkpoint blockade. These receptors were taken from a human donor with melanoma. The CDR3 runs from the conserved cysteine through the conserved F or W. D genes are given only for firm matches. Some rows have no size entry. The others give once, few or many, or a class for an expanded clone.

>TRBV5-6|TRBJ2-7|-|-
TGTGCCAGCAGCCGGGAATCTCTCGAGCAGTACTTC
CASSRESLEQYF
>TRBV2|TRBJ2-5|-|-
TGTGCCAGCAGTGAATGGACAGACAAAGAGACCCAGTACTTC
CASSEWTDKETQYF
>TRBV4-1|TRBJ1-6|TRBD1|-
TGCGCCAGCAGCCAGAACCCCGGACAGGGCGCAAATTCACCCCTCCACTTT
CASSQNPGQGANSPLHF
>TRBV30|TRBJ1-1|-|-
TGTGCCTGGAGCCGCCAGACGGAAGAAGCTTTCTTT
CAWSRQTEEAFF
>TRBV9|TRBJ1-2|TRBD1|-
TGTGCCAGCAGCGTAGACCCAGGGGGCGGGTATGGCTACACCTTC
CASSVDPGGGYGYTF
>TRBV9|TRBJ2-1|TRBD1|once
TGTGCCAGCAGCGACCGGGACAGGGGTTGGAATGAGCAGTTCTTC
CASSDRDRGWNEQFF
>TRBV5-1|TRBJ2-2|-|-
TGCGCCAGCAGCTTGGAGGGTAACACCGGGGAGCTGTTTTTT
CASSLEGNTGELFF
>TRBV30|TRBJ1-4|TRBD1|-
TGTGCCTGGAGTGTAACGGGGACAGGGGGAGAAAAACTGTTTTTT
CAWSVTGTGGEKLFF
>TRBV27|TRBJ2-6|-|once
TGTGCCAGCAGTTGGTCGATTTACTCTGGGGCCAACGTCCTGACTTTC
CASSWSIYSGANVLTF
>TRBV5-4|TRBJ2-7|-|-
TGTGCCAGCAGCCGGGAATCTCTCGAGCAGTACTTC
CASSRESLEQYF
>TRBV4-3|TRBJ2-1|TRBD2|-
TGCGCCAGCAGCCAGGAGAGCGGGAGTCACTCCTACAATGAGCAGTTCTTC
CASSQESGSHSYNEQFF
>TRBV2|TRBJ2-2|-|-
TGTGCCAGCACTTGGAGCTCCGGGGAGCTGTTTTTT
CASTWSSGELFF
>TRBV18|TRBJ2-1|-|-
TGTGCCAGCTCACGAAAGGACGGCTACAATGAGCAGTTCTTC
CASSRKDGYNEQFF
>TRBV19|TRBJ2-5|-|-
TGTGCCAGTAGTATTGAGGGGCCCCAAGAGACCCAGTACTTC
CASSIEGPQETQYF
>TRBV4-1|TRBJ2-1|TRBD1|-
TGCGCCAGCAGCCGGGACAGAGATGCTAATGAGCAGTTCTTC
CASSRDRDANEQFF
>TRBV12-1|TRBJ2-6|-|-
TGTGCCAGCAGCCCTTCTCATGTAGGACAAAGTCGGGCCAACGTCCTGACTTTC
CASSPSHVGQSRANVLTF
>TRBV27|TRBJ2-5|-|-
TGTGCCAGCAGTAGAATGGGAAAAGAGACCCAGTACTTC
CASSRMGKETQYF
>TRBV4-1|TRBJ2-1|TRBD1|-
TGCGCCAGCAGCCCCGGACAGGGACCCTACAATGAGCAGTTCTTC
CASSPGQGPYNEQFF
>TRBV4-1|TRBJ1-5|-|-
TGCGCCAGCAGCCAAGACAGGGGTCTCAATCAGCCCCAGCATTTT
CASSQDRGLNQPQHF